The rows below give T cell receptor beta chains drawn from one sample of a study of early T cells in non-severe SARS-CoV-2 infection. TCRdb called the 5' RACE reads again in MiXCR, with one record for every CDR3 protein. Of about 26,000 distinct CDR3 sequences listed, under 5% were seen once; the top ten hold more than 5%. Material for sequencing was whole blood. Receptor source: an adult who was a healthcare worker with PCR-confirmed SARS-CoV-2 infection or an uninfected control (not recorded which). The CDR3 runs from the conserved cysteine through the conserved F or W. The order of the fields is clone size, D gene, V gene, J gene, CDR3 protein, CDR3 DNA. The D gene is left open where the match is weak. Expanded clones get a size class; other rows say once, few or many, or leave the size out.

.	.	TRBV7-2	TRBJ1-6	CASSPDLTDSPLHF	TGTGCCAGCAGTCCTGACTTAACTGATTCACCCCTCCACTTT
many	TRBD1	TRBV2	TRBJ2-7	CASSGNRDRGLEQYF	TGTGCCAGCAGTGGAAACCGGGACAGGGGGCTCGAGCAGTACTTC
many	.	TRBV4-3	TRBJ1-1	CASSREWRKNTEAFF	TGCGCCAGCAGCCGTGAATGGCGGAAGAACACTGAAGCTTTCTTT
many	.	TRBV10-3	TRBJ2-7	CAISVTASSYEQYF	TGTGCCATCAGTGTGACCGCGAGCTCCTACGAGCAGTACTTC
many	TRBD2	TRBV7-8	TRBJ2-3	CASSSGLAGGPIRTDTQYF	TGTGCCAGCAGCTCGGGACTAGCGGGAGGGCCGATAAGAACAGATACGCAGTATTTT
many	TRBD2	TRBV7-6	TRBJ2-7	CASSYGWRASGNSSSYEQYF	TGTGCCAGCAGCTATGGGTGGAGGGCTAGCGGTAACTCTAGCTCCTACGAGCAGTACTTC
many	TRBD2	TRBV30	TRBJ2-2	CAWSLRGLAVTNTGELFF	TGTGCCTGGAGCCTTCGGGGACTAGCGGTCACGAACACCGGGGAGCTGTTTTTT
.	.	TRBV6-5	TRBJ2-3	CASRRRGAQSPDTQYF	TGTGCCAGCAGGAGACGGGGGGCCCAGAGCCCCGATACGCAGTATTTT
few	TRBD1	TRBV6-1	TRBJ1-5	CASTRTGGWTYQPQHF	TGTGCCAGCACCAGGACAGGGGGCTGGACGTATCAGCCCCAGCATTTT
many	.	TRBV5-1	TRBJ1-4	CASSLDKNEKLFF	TGCGCCAGCAGCTTGGACAAGAATGAAAAACTGTTTTTT
many	.	TRBV5-1	TRBJ2-6	CASSLGNSGANVLTF	TGCGCCAGCAGCTTGGGCAACTCTGGGGCCAACGTCCTGACTTTC
many	.	TRBV29-1	TRBJ2-5	CSSRGWGTETQYF	TGCAGCTCCCGAGGGTGGGGGACAGAGACCCAGTACTTC
many	.	TRBV18	TRBJ1-2	CASSSTGNSNYGYTF	TGTGCCAGCTCATCCACTGGGAACTCTAACTATGGCTACACCTTC
medium-sized	TRBD1	TRBV20-1	TRBJ2-3	CSAGGRSDTQYF	TGCAGTGCAGGGGGCCGGTCAGATACGCAGTATTTT
many	.	TRBV7-6	TRBJ2-2	CASSQEAYTGELFF	TGTGCCAGCAGTCAGGAGGCATACACCGGGGAGCTGTTTTTT
many	.	TRBV7-8	TRBJ1-6	CASSLAGANSPLHF	TGTGCCAGCAGCTTAGCTGGGGCAAATTCACCCCTCCACTTT
.	.	TRBV7-9	TRBJ1-2	CASSLEVNYGYTF	TGTGCCAGCAGCTTAGAGGTTAACTATGGCTACACCTTC
many	TRBD1	TRBV20-1	TRBJ1-1	CSARVFRGRTEAFF	TGCAGTGCTAGAGTGTTCAGGGGGAGGACTGAAGCTTTCTTT
many	TRBD2	TRBV12-3/TRBV12-4	TRBJ2-2	CASSFPPTSGRNTGELFF	TGTGCCAGCAGTTTTCCCCCAACTAGCGGGAGGAACACCGGGGAGCTGTTTTTT
many	.	TRBV7-9	TRBJ2-5	CASSLGARILLGETQYF	TGTGCCAGCAGCTTAGGGGCGCGGATACTCCTGGGGGAGACCCAGTACTTC
many	TRBD2	TRBV20-1	TRBJ2-7	CSARRGGEQYF	TGCAGTGCCCGTCGGGGGGGCGAGCAGTACTTC
many	.	TRBV7-9	TRBJ2-3	CASSLVGVSTDTQYF	TGTGCCAGCAGCCTGGTCGGGGTCAGCACAGATACGCAGTATTTT
.	.	TRBV2	TRBJ2-7	CASRPRTGASLEQYF	TGTGCCAGCAGGCCACGAACGGGGGCGTCCTTGGAGCAGTACTTC
many	TRBD2	TRBV5-1	TRBJ2-7	CASMNPAGANEQYF	TGCGCCAGCATGAATCCAGCGGGAGCGAACGAGCAGTACTTC
many	.	TRBV6-5	TRBJ2-7	CASRTGGAGNWEQYF	TGTGCCAGTCGTACCGGGGGAGCGGGTAACTGGGAGCAGTACTTC
many	.	TRBV20-1	TRBJ1-1	CSGQGNPTEAFF	TGCAGTGGGCAGGGGAACCCCACTGAAGCTTTCTTT
many	.	TRBV6-5	TRBJ1-1	CASTDGRPNTEAFF	TGTGCCAGCACCGACGGACGGCCGAACACTGAAGCTTTCTTT
many	TRBD1	TRBV20-1	TRBJ2-3	CSGGRGIADTQYF	TGCAGTGGGGGCAGGGGGATCGCAGATACGCAGTATTTT
few	.	TRBV5-6	TRBJ1-5	CASSLVDQPQHF	TGTGCCAGCAGCTTGGTCGACCAGCCCCAGCATTTT
many	.	TRBV11-2	TRBJ1-4	CASSSDRNIGLIVATNEKLFF	TGTGCCAGCAGCTCCGATAGAAATATCGGACTAATAGTTGCAACTAATGAAAAACTGTTTTTT
many	TRBD2	TRBV10-1	TRBJ2-5	CATLDRLTSGRVGETQYF	TGCGCCACCCTTGACCGCTTGACTAGCGGGAGGGTCGGAGAGACCCAGTACTTC
many	TRBD1	TRBV15	TRBJ2-7	CATSIDRGLTREQYF	TGTGCCACCAGCATAGACAGGGGGTTGACTCGCGAGCAGTACTTC
many	.	TRBV19	TRBJ2-2	CASLGVWGTGELFF	TGTGCCAGCCTAGGGGTTTGGGGTACCGGGGAGCTGTTTTTT